A selection of T cell receptor beta chains follows, all from one sample in a study of T cell changes during pregnancy in multiple sclerosis. Repertoires were generated with immunoSEQ multiplex PCR, while TCRdb's copy carries only in-frame clones and drops some. The sample has 58,000 or so clones, about nine tenths seen once. This specimen was CD4+ T cells from peripheral blood mononuclear cells, taken in the third trimester of pregnancy. The receptors originated from a female donor with multiple sclerosis, enrolled in a pregnancy study. Each CDR3 is given without its conserved first and last residue. The order of the fields is clone size, V gene, J gene, CDR3 protein. Clone size is given for some rows only: seen once, a few or many times, or a class if the clone is expanded.

>-|TRBV6-5|TRBJ2-7
ASSRSRDRGYEQY
>-|TRBV9|TRBJ2-7
ASSVEAVDHEQY
>-|TRBV29-1|TRBJ2-5
SADGGTSQETQY
>-|TRBV7-7|TRBJ2-5
ASSLSGGQETQY
>few|TRBV7-9|TRBJ1-5
ASSSPGTGNQPQH
>-|TRBV9|TRBJ2-2
ASSVRSGVYTGELF
>-|TRBV7-8|TRBJ2-5
ASARGETQY
>-|TRBV30|TRBJ2-1
AWSVGQGANNEQF
>-|TRBV5-1|TRBJ2-1
ASSSQGSSYNEQF
>-|TRBV30|TRBJ1-1
ARGAMNTEAF
>-|TRBV10-3|TRBJ2-7
AISVGQGAYEQY
>-|TRBV18|TRBJ2-7
ASSLGLADEQY
>-|TRBV5-1|TRBJ2-7
ASSGVTGGQDEQY
>-|TRBV9|TRBJ2-5
ASSVGALAAIPTQETQY
>-|TRBV18|TRBJ2-2
ASSWTDDTGELF
>-|TRBV9|TRBJ1-6
ASSAIEASPLH
>-|TRBV7-9|TRBJ2-5
ASSLDVSQETQY